This T cell receptor beta chain was retrieved from a study of T cell responses to AZD1222 COVID-19 vaccine. V lost 6 bases, J lost 6 bases, and 12 bases lay in between. The length of the CDR3 is 13 residues. The germline gives CDR1 LNHDA, CDR2 SQIVND (reference sequence). Assay used: immunoSEQ multiplex PCR; TCRdb lists only in-frame clones, some missing. The sample shows about 96,000 clones, more than 75% of them seen only once. The chain has TRBV19 and TRBJ1-5; TRBD1 might be the D (6 bases). The material was peripheral blood, obtained on day 0 of MenACWY control vaccination. This receptor was identified in an adult in good health. CDR3 nucleotide sequence: TGTGCCAGTAGGGGCAGGGGCTTTCAGCCCCAGCATTTT. Translating it yields CASRGRGFQPQHF.